This T cell receptor beta chain was identified in a study of blood T cell repertoires in COVID-19. Background on the study: From the United States, Italy and Spain came samples of acute and convalescent COVID-19.

The CDR3 totals 14 residues. Trimming stripped 5 bases from V and 14 bases from J, with 21 bases between. The germline V gene encodes CDR1 MDHEN and CDR2 SYDVKM. Original analysis: The assay estimated nucleated cells by amplifying reference gene primers. Sequenced by immunoSEQ multiplex PCR; TCRdb stores in-frame clones only, minus some. V and J calls and clone size follow that table, whereas D and trimming were derived from the DNA. The sample has 200,000 to 250,000 clones; around 83% are singletons. This receptor was taken from a man aged 50 to 59 who had recovered from COVID-19. Material for sequencing was peripheral blood. This chain connects TRBV28 to TRBJ1-4; D uncertain. Here the CDR3 DNA reads TGTGCCAGCAGTCCCTCCCTAGGAGGGCGCAAGCTGTTTTTT. It yields the protein CASSPSLGGRKLFF.